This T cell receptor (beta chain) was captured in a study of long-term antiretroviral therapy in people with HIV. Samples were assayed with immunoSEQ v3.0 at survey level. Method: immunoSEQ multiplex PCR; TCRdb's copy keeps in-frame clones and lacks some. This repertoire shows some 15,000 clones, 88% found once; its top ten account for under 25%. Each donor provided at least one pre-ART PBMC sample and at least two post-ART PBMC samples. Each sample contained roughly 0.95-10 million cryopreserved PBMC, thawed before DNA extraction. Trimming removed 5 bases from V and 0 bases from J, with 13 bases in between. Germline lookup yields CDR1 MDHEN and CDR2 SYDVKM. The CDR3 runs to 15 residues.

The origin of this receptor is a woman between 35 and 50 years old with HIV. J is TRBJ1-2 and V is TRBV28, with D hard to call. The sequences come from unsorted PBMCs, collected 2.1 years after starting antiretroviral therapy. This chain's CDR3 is CASSPEGAANYGYTF. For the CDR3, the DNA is TGTGCCAGCAGTCCCGAGGGTGCAGCTAACTATGGCTACACCTTC.